This is a list of T cell receptor beta chains from one sample in a study of cytomegalovirus exposure and HLA in healthy donors. Only in-frame clones appear in the TCRdb table, and some are missing; sequencing was by immunoSEQ multiplex PCR. The table lists around 130,000 clones, nearly 90% of them singletons. Sequences were obtained from PBMCs. The receptors derive from a woman between 40 and 55 years old in good health and CMV-seronegative. The CDR3 runs from the conserved cysteine through the conserved F or W. The D gene is left open where the match is weak. The size entry is marked missing in some rows and otherwise reads once, few, many or a size class.

D gene,J gene,clone size,V gene,CDR3 protein,CDR3 DNA
.,TRBJ2-7,few,TRBV21-1,CATSSRRTSGRALGNEQYF,TGTGCCACCTCGTCCCGACGGACTAGCGGGAGGGCCCTCGGGAACGAGCAGTACTTC
.,TRBJ2-7,many,TRBV19,CASSLRAGTYEQYF,TGTGCCAGTAGTCTGCGGGCCGGTACCTACGAGCAGTACTTC
.,TRBJ2-1,.,TRBV5-8,CASSLEANMRPEDEQFF,TGTGCCAGCAGCTTGGAAGCCAACATGCGGCCCGAAGATGAGCAGTTCTTC
.,TRBJ1-1,.,TRBV5-1,CASSAQGWTEAFF,TGCGCCAGCAGCGCACAGGGTTGGACTGAAGCTTTCTTT
TRBD1,TRBJ2-7,.,TRBV6-6,CASSYSTGATYEQYF,TGTGCCAGCAGTTACTCTACAGGGGCTACCTACGAGCAGTACTTC
.,TRBJ1-3,.,TRBV6-1,CASSDAGLRNTIYF,TGTGCCAGCAGTGACGCAGGGCTCAGAAACACCATATATTTT
TRBD1,TRBJ2-3,.,TRBV13,CASSLAPGTGRTDTQYF,TGTGCCAGCAGCTTGGCGCCCGGGACAGGGCGCACAGATACGCAGTATTTT
.,TRBJ2-1,.,TRBV7-9,CASSLSLASSYNEQFF,TGTGCCAGCAGCTTATCCCTAGCGAGCTCCTACAATGAGCAGTTCTTC
.,TRBJ2-7,.,TRBV11-2,CASSQSHLSYEQYF,TGTGCCAGCAGCCAGTCCCACCTCTCCTACGAGCAGTACTTC
TRBD2,TRBJ2-7,.,TRBV29-1,CSVAGLAGPSYEQYF,TGCAGCGTCGCCGGACTAGCGGGGCCCTCCTACGAGCAGTACTTC
TRBD1,TRBJ1-2,.,TRBV10-3,CAIQQGTGGNYGYTF,TGTGCCATTCAACAAGGGACAGGGGGTAACTATGGCTACACCTTC
.,TRBJ2-7,.,TRBV15,CATSRVMGRMGGGLSYEQYF,TGTGCCACCAGCAGAGTTATGGGGCGAATGGGGGGAGGTCTCTCCTACGAGCAGTACTTC
.,TRBJ1-3,.,TRBV4-2,CASSQGGAGITGNTIYF,TGTGCCAGCAGCCAAGGAGGCGCCGGGATAACTGGAAACACCATATATTTT
TRBD1,TRBJ2-2,.,TRBV18,CASSPWTGFPGELFF,TGTGCCAGCTCACCTTGGACAGGGTTCCCCGGGGAGCTGTTTTTT
.,TRBJ2-3,.,TRBV5-6,CASSLVSLATSTDTQYF,TGTGCCAGCAGCTTGGTTAGTCTAGCGACTAGCACAGATACGCAGTATTTT
.,TRBJ1-4,.,TRBV9,CASSPGGGGGGRGEKLFF,TGTGCCAGCAGCCCCGGAGGGGGGGGCGGGGGGCGAGGAGAAAAACTGTTTTTT
.,TRBJ2-5,once,TRBV7-2,CASSFTREETQYF,TGTGCCAGCAGCTTCACTAGAGAAGAGACCCAGTACTTC
.,TRBJ2-1,once,TRBV27,CASSPLLAGHYNEQFF,TGTGCCAGCAGCCCTCTCCTAGCTGGCCACTACAATGAGCAGTTCTTC
.,TRBJ2-5,.,TRBV2,CASRGQRQETQYF,TGTGCCAGCAGGGGTCAGCGACAAGAGACCCAGTACTTC
TRBD1,TRBJ2-1,few,TRBV14,CASSQDPDRVPSYNEQFF,TGTGCCAGCAGCCAAGATCCCGACAGGGTCCCATCCTACAATGAGCAGTTCTTC
.,TRBJ2-7,.,TRBV7-2,CASSLGGGASYEQYF,TGTGCCAGCAGCTTAGGGGGTGGGGCCTCCTACGAGCAGTACTTC
.,TRBJ2-7,.,TRBV6-5,CASSYLGTWGYEQYF,TGTGCCAGCAGTTACTTAGGGACATGGGGATACGAGCAGTACTTC
.,TRBJ2-1,.,TRBV6-5,CASSTGQGNEQFF,TGTGCCAGCAGTACTGGGCAGGGCAATGAGCAGTTCTTC
.,TRBJ1-2,.,TRBV6-1,CASGAGGLPEGYTF,TGTGCCAGCGGCGCCGGGGGGTTGCCGGAAGGCTACACCTTC
.,TRBJ1-3,few,TRBV6-1,CASSRDIGNTIYF,TGTGCCAGCAGCAGGGATATTGGAAACACCATATATTTT
TRBD1,TRBJ2-1,.,TRBV18,CASSLRTGDNEQFF,TGTGCCAGCTCACTTAGGACAGGGGACAATGAGCAGTTCTTC
TRBD2,TRBJ2-1,.,TRBV6-5,CASSYGGSLYNEQFF,TGTGCCAGCAGTTATGGCGGGAGCCTTTACAATGAGCAGTTCTTC
.,TRBJ2-7,.,TRBV11-3,CASSLAYYEQYF,TGTGCCAGCAGCTTAGCTTACTACGAGCAGTACTTC
TRBD2,TRBJ2-5,.,TRBV9,CASSDSGTSETQYF,TGTGCCAGCAGCGATTCCGGGACTAGCGAGACCCAGTACTTC
.,TRBJ2-3,once,TRBV9,CASSVGLGTSTDTQYF,TGTGCCAGCAGCGTAGGGCTGGGCACCAGCACAGATACGCAGTATTTT
.,TRBJ2-7,.,TRBV7-9,CASTRRQDTYEQYF,TGTGCCAGCACCCGCAGACAGGATACCTACGAGCAGTACTTC
TRBD2,TRBJ2-1,.,TRBV28,CASTPTGTSSNEQFF,TGTGCCAGCACCCCCACGGGGACTAGCAGCAATGAGCAGTTCTTC
TRBD1,TRBJ2-3,.,TRBV9,CASSVLGQGATDTQYF,TGTGCCAGCAGCGTCCTAGGACAGGGGGCAACAGATACGCAGTATTTT
.,TRBJ1-1,.,TRBV7-9,CSSSSGVSRSEAFF,TGTTCCAGCAGCTCGGGTGTAAGTAGGTCTGAAGCTTTCTTT
TRBD2,TRBJ2-7,.,TRBV5-4,CASSSPAGGDEQYF,TGTGCCAGCAGCTCTCCAGCGGGGGGAGACGAGCAGTACTTC
.,TRBJ2-1,.,TRBV18,CASSPPLADTYNEQFF,TGTGCCAGCTCACCACCGTTAGCGGACACCTACAATGAGCAGTTCTTC
TRBD2,TRBJ2-7,.,TRBV4-2,CASSQSSGSSYEQYF,TGTGCCAGCAGCCAATCTAGCGGGAGTTCTTACGAGCAGTACTTC
TRBD1,TRBJ2-1,.,TRBV11-3,CASSLGQGTNNEQFF,TGTGCCAGCAGCTTAGGACAGGGGACGAACAATGAGCAGTTCTTC
.,TRBJ1-5,.,TRBV7-9,CASSPGIGEHQPQHF,TGTGCCAGCAGCCCGGGAATCGGGGAGCATCAGCCCCAGCATTTT
.,TRBJ1-2,few,TRBV6-1,CASTPSGFYGYTF,TGTGCCAGCACCCCGTCCGGTTTCTATGGCTACACCTTC
.,TRBJ2-3,.,TRBV4-1,CASSQDTESTQYF,TGCGCCAGCAGCCAAGACACGGAGTCCACGCAGTATTTT
TRBD1,TRBJ2-3,.,TRBV5-1,CASSEGQRTDTQYF,TGCGCCAGCAGCGAGGGACAGAGGACAGATACGCAGTATTTT
TRBD2,TRBJ2-1,.,TRBV15,CATSRVLGTSGSLNNEQFF,TGTGCCACCAGCAGAGTACTTGGGACTAGCGGGAGTCTAAACAATGAGCAGTTCTTC
TRBD2,TRBJ2-1,.,TRBV11-2,CASSFSGSLHNEQFF,TGTGCCAGCAGCTTTAGCGGGAGTCTCCACAATGAGCAGTTCTTC
.,TRBJ1-2,.,TRBV29-1,CSARTLNGGYTF,TGCAGCGCACGGACACTAAATGGAGGCTACACCTTC
TRBD2,TRBJ2-5,.,TRBV5-6,CATGDSGGPETQYF,TGTGCCACCGGGGATAGCGGGGGGCCAGAGACCCAGTACTTC
TRBD1,TRBJ2-7,.,TRBV5-6,CASSWRTGDYEQYF,TGTGCCAGCAGCTGGAGGACAGGGGACTACGAGCAGTACTTC
TRBD1,TRBJ1-2,.,TRBV11-2,CASSLDRAFPYTF,TGTGCCAGCAGCCTGGACAGGGCATTCCCCTACACCTTC
.,TRBJ2-1,.,TRBV6-1,CASSEVVVRGWNEQFF,TGTGCCAGCAGTGAGGTCGTTGTCCGGGGGTGGAATGAGCAGTTCTTC
TRBD2,TRBJ2-1,.,TRBV9,CASSVAGTSGMDEQFF,TGTGCCAGCAGCGTAGCTGGGACTAGCGGGATGGATGAGCAGTTCTTC
.,TRBJ2-7,.,TRBV11-2,CASSLGTRSSYEQYF,TGTGCCAGCAGCTTAGGAACGAGGAGCTCCTACGAGCAGTACTTC
TRBD2,TRBJ2-4,few,TRBV10-1,CASSESGGLAFIQYF,TGCGCCAGCAGTGAGTCGGGGGGACTAGCCTTTATTCAGTACTTC
.,TRBJ1-5,.,TRBV9,CASSAYRAHQPQHF,TGTGCCAGCAGTGCATACAGGGCTCATCAGCCCCAGCATTTT
.,TRBJ1-2,.,TRBV29-1,CSVVLRGWVDGGYTF,TGCAGCGTAGTCCTCCGAGGATGGGTCGACGGGGGCTACACCTTC